The source of this T cell receptor beta chain is a study of CD8+ T cells in alopecia areata. Study-level background: Oral tofacitinib, 5 to 10 mg twice daily, was given in an open-label trial.

This clone has just a few counts. Following extraction, RNA underwent reverse transcription to cDNA, which served as the sequencing template. The data were produced by immunoSEQ multiplex PCR, yet TCRdb's version contains in-frame clones alone and is incomplete. The sample contains some 200,000 clones, around 57% of which appear only once. Treatment of the sample: oral pan-JAK inhibitor, 5-10 mg twice daily. CDR3 length equals 13 residues. The V and J ends lost 2 bases and 4 bases respectively, with 8 bases between them. From germline, CDR1 is LGHNA and CDR2 YSLEER. The source material was CD4+ T cells sorted from blood, sampled at week 4, from a patient treated with tofacitinib. The clonotype originates from a human donor with alopecia areata. This chain links TRBV4-3 with TRBJ2-5, with a weak D call TRBD2 (5 bases). The DNA of the CDR3 is TGCGCCAGCAGCCAAACTAGAACAGAGACCCAGTACTTC. Residues: CASSQTRTETQYF.